This TCR beta chain was profiled in a study of response to subunit inactivated influenza vaccine. Overall study findings and caveats: New T cells are recruited in small numbers by each seasonal influenza vaccination, according to the authors' suggestion.

TCRdb re-called the RT-PCR reads with MiXCR, one entry per CDR3 protein. Among 500,000 to 750,000 distinct CDR3 sequences listed, roughly 15% were seen once. In its sample, this clonotype was seen once. No antigen is known for it. Per germline, CDR1 LNHDA and CDR2 SQIVND (reference sequence). CDR3 length: 14 residues. With V trimmed by 3 bases and J by 13 bases, 10 bases remained unmatched. This TCR was sampled from a man in his forties or fifties who received an inactivated influenza vaccine. The material was PBMCs from blood, obtained approximately 12 days after vaccination. This chain joins TRBV19 and TRBJ1-4, with 8 positions matching TRBD1. CDR3 DNA sequence: TGTGCCAGTAGTATCCAGGGGGCTGCTGCTGGACTGTTTTTT. Encoded protein: CASSIQGAAAGLFF.